This T cell receptor beta chain was sequenced during a study of blood T cell repertoires in COVID-19. Across the study: The study drew acute and convalescent COVID-19 samples from the United States, Italy and Spain. PBMCs, B-cell-depleted T cells, or T cells were the source of the cDNA or gDNA that made up the material.

Methods used by the authors: It was from reference gene primer amplification that nucleated cell counts were estimated. Sequenced by immunoSEQ multiplex PCR; TCRdb stores in-frame clones only, minus some. That table furnishes V, J and clone size, whereas the DNA furnished D and trimming. The table records roughly 80,000 clones, more than 75% of them present only once. The CDR3 is 18 amino acids. CDR1 SGHVS and CDR2 FQNEAQ come from the germline V gene. The trim removed 5 bases at V and 4 bases at J, leaving 13 bases unmatched. The sequenced sample was peripheral blood. This receptor was taken from a human donor in a cohort sampled during active COVID-19. The chain joins TRBV7-8 to TRBJ2-3, with 12 bases lining up with TRBD2. This CDR3 is CASSDLTQLAGGPDTQYF. CDR3 sequence (DNA): TGTGCCAGCAGCGACCTTACCCAACTAGCGGGGGGCCCAGATACGCAGTATTTT.